The rows below give T cell receptor beta chains drawn from one sample of a study of tumor-infiltrating lymphocytes in primary liver carcinoma. Using its own MiXCR run on the multiplex PCR reads, TCRdb lists one record per CDR3 protein. Of around 100,000 distinct CDR3 sequences listed, about 70% are singletons. Sequenced material: liver tumor tissue from sampling region 2. The receptors derive from a woman aged 60-75 years with primary liver carcinoma and hepatitis B virus infection. Each CDR3 is given without its conserved first and last residue.

TRBJ2-3,TRBV4-1,16,ASNQVSGAGRGADTQY
TRBJ2-1,TRBV11-2,15,ASTRHVGGQGGNGQF
TRBJ1-2,TRBV7-8,13,ASSLAGSPVYGYT
TRBJ1-1,TRBV2,12,ASRAGGGSTEAF
TRBJ2-3,TRBV11-3,12,VGSHRTGTDTQY
TRBJ2-4,TRBV12-3/TRBV12-4,17,ASSLRRGVKELAKNIQY
TRBJ1-2,TRBV5-1,12,ASSAEYRVGGYT
TRBJ2-1,TRBV5-4,13,ASSQTTGRSNEQF
TRBJ1-1,TRBV11-2,13,ASGRLAGGRTEAF
TRBJ2-7,TRBV11-2,14,ASTRTATGAGREQY
TRBJ2-1,TRBV29-1,15,SVEDLLLSGRHNEQF
TRBJ1-1,TRBV30,10,AWRTGFAEAF
TRBJ2-5,TRBV5-1,9,ASSLGEAQY
TRBJ2-7,TRBV11-2,11,ASSIEGMAEQY
TRBJ2-1,TRBV11-1,14,ASSQTVSQSRNEQF
TRBJ2-7,TRBV28,11,ASSSTGVGEQY
TRBJ2-3,TRBV10-3,13,AISDERPSTDTQY
TRBJ1-5,TRBV28,13,ASSPPDMRNQPQH
TRBJ2-7,TRBV11-2,11,VSSSDRGYEQY
TRBJ1-5,TRBV15,15,ATSREAAGYSNQPQH
TRBJ2-7,TRBV29-1,11,NFSGGEACEQY
TRBJ2-3,TRBV5-6,15,ASSLRGTGPRTDTQY
TRBJ2-7,TRBV6-1,12,ACKRDGPPYEQY
TRBJ1-6,TRBV6-6,12,ASSTGQQGSPLQ
TRBJ1-1,TRBV10-3,13,AITRGTAMNTEAF
TRBJ2-2,TRBV6-5,17,ASAPVTSGSLRVTWELF
TRBJ1-1,TRBV7-8,14,ASSLAYGFFGTEAS
TRBJ1-3,TRBV5-8,16,ASSLWGTGYISGNTIY
TRBJ1-2,TRBV6-5,10,ASGHPDTGYN
TRBJ1-2,TRBV11-2,13,ASSLEVASDSGYA
TRBJ2-5,TRBV5-1,8,ASRGETQY
TRBJ2-3,TRBV29-1,12,SDGLGVSTDTQY
TRBJ2-1,TRBV11-2,13,ASSLDPTGVNEQF
TRBJ1-2,TRBV12-3/TRBV12-4,10,ASGTRAGGYT
TRBJ2-5,TRBV6-1,12,ASSVDYGQETQY
TRBJ2-1,TRBV5-1,14,ASSLESASSYNEQS
TRBJ2-7,TRBV20-1,10,SASLLNYEQY
TRBJ2-3,TRBV29-1,8,SVGTDTRY
TRBJ1-2,TRBV7-9,13,ASSRGQGPNYGYT
TRBJ2-2,TRBV4-2,14,ASSRLVRVNTGELF
TRBJ2-4,TRBV6-6,11,ASTPTGEYIQY
TRBJ2-7,TRBV13,10,ASSLGPYEQR
TRBJ2-1,TRBV5-1,16,ASSLAVGSGRAYDEQF
TRBJ2-4,TRBV28,13,ASSSPELAANIQY
TRBJ2-1,TRBV11-3,14,VNSSTSGLAFNEQF
TRBJ2-2,TRBV12-5,17,SSGLPSIGGTGGTGELF
TRBJ2-7,TRBV30,15,AWSRRVGGRGSYEQY